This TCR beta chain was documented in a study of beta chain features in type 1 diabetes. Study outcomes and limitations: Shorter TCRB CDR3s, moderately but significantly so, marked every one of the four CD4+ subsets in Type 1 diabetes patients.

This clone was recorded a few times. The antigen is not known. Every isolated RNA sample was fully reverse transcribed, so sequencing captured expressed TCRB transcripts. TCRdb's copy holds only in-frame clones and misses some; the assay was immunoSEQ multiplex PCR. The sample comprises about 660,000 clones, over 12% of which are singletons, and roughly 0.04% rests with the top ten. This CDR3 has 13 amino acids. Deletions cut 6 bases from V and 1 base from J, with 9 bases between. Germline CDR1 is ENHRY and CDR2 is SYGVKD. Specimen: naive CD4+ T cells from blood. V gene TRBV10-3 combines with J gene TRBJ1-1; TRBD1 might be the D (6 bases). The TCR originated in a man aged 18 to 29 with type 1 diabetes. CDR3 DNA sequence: TGTGCCATCAGGATGACAGGGAACACTGAAGCTTTCTTT. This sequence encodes CAIRMTGNTEAFF.